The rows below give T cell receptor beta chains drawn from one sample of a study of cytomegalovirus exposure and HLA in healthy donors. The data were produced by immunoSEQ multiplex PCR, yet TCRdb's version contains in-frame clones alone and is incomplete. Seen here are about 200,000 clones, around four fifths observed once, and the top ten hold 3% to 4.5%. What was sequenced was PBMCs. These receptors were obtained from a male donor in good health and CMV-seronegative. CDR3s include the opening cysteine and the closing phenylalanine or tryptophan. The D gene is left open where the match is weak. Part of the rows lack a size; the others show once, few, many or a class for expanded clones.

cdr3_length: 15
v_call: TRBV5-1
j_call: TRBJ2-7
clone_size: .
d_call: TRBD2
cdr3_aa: CASSLAGLAGEEQYF

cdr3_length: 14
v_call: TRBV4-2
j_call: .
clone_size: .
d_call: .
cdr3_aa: CASSQAQRSYEQYF

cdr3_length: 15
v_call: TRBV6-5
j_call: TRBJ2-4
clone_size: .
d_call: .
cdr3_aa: CASSATSPEGNIQYF

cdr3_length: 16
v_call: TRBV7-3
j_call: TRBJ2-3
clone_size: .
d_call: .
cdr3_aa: CASSLTRQGGADTQYF

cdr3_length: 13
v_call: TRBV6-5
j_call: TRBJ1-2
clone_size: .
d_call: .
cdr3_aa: CASSDRQDQGYTF

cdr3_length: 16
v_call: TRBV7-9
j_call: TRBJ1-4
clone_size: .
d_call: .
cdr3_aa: CASSFRAATTNEKLFF

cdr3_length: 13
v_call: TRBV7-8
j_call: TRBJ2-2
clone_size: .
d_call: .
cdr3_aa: CASRAGFTGELFF

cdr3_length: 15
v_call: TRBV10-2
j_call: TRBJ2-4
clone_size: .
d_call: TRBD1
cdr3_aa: CASSDLGQGWDIQYF

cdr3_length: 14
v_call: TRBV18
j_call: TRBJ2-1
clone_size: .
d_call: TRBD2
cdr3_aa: CASSPGLAGLEQFF

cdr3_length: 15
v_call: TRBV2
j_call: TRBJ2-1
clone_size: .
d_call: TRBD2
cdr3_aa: CASSVFPTSGDEQFF

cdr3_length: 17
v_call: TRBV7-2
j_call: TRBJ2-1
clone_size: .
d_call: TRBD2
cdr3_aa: CASSFSSGRVSYNEQFF

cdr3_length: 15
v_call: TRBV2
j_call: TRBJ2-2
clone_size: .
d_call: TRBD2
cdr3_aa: CASSGAGGGTGELFF

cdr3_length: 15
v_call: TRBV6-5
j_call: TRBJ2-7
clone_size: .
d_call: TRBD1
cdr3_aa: CASKRGQGETYEQYF

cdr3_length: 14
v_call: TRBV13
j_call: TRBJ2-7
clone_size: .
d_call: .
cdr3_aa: CASSLVARSYEQYF

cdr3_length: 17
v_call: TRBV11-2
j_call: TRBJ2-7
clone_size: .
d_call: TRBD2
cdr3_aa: CASSSINGLAASYEQYF

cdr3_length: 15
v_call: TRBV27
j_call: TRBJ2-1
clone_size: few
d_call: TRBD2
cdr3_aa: CASSLLGRAVDEQFF

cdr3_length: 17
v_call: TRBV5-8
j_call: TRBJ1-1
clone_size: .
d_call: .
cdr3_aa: CASSFNPNRARRTEAFF

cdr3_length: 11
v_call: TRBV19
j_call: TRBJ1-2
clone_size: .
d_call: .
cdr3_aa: CASSTPRGYTF